Presented here are 8 T cell receptor beta chains from one specimen sequenced in a study of T cells in women clearing cervical HPV infection. Clones were read by immunoSEQ multiplex PCR, and TCRdb kept only the in-frame ones, dropping some. This sample lists fewer than 20,000 clones; its ten largest clones have about an eighth. Sequenced: blood buffy coat. Receptors originate from a woman aged 18-69 years with a cervical HPV16 infection that either progressed to CIN3+ or cleared (not recorded which).

Turning to this clone: The read is 3 residues too short to cover the CDR3 end, so that end is filled in from the germline J gene. The rearrangement joins TRBV7-9 to TRBJ2-1, with TRBD1 matching over 10 bases. The CDR3 is made up of 15 amino acids. V dropped 5 bases and J dropped 7; count of bases not matched to a gene: 8. CDR1 is SEHNR and CDR2 is FQNEAQ in the germline V gene (reference sequence). This chain's CDR3 is CASSPLDRGVNEQFF. The DNA read from the CDR3 is TGTGCCAGCAGCCCCCTGGACAGGGGGGTTAATGAG.

Worth noting for this clone: Sequencing ends 3 residues short of the CDR3 end; the germline J gene provides the rest. The chain is built from TRBV15 and TRBJ1-1; D gene ambiguous. Per the germline V gene, CDR1 is LNHNV and CDR2 is YYDKDF (reference sequence). V lost 0 bases and J 0 bases, leaving 5 bases between the germline ends. CDR3 length equals 14 residues. CDR3 DNA (partial): TGTGCCACCAGCAGAGAAGGCTTGAACACTGAA. Translating it yields CATSREGLNTE. The whole CDR3 reads CATSREGLNTEAFF.

Notes on this clone: The sequence runs out 3 residues before the end of the CDR3; the remainder is reconstructed from the germline J gene. The V call is TRBV19, the J call TRBJ1-6; 7 bases agree with TRBD1. J was trimmed by 11 bases and V by 3 bases; bases with no gene match: 4. Germline V gene sequence: CDR1 LNHDA, CDR2 SQIVND (reference sequence). The CDR3 contains 13 residues. The covered CDR3 bases are TGTGCCAGTAGTATTACAGGGGAAACACCC. The encoded protein is CASSITGETP. The whole CDR3 protein reads CASSITGETPLHF.

CDR3 DNA, as far as it was read: TGCAGTGCTGGAGGACAGGGGGGTTACGAG. This sequence encodes CSAGGQGGYE. The full-length CDR3 reads as CSAGGQGGYEQYF. The V and J genes are TRBV20-1 and TRBJ2-7; 10 bases align to TRBD1. The sequenced fragment ends 3 residues before the CDR3 boundary, so the rest is inferred from the germline J gene. Germline CDR1 and CDR2: DFQATT and SNEGSKA (reference sequence). J gave up 4 bases and V 5 bases, and 5 bases lay outside the gene matches. The CDR3 consists of 13 residues.

With regard to this clone: The read ends 3 residues before the CDR3 terminus; that terminus is restored from the germline J gene. The chain uses TRBV7-2 and TRBJ2-7, with 9 bases aligning to TRBD1. J lost 6 bases, V lost 4 bases, and 4 bases had no gene match. Per the germline V gene, CDR1 is SGHTA and CDR2 is FQGNSA. There are 13 residues in the CDR3. The CDR3 here is CASSSGQGSEQYF. The part of the CDR3 DNA that was read is TGTGCCAGCAGCTCGGGACAGGGAAGCGAG. Full variable domain (outside the CDR3, taken from reference TRBV7-2 and TRBJ2-7): GAGVSQSPSNKVTEKGKDVELRCDPISGHTALYWYRQSLGQGLEFLIYFQGNSAPDKSGLPSDRFSAERTGGSVSTLTIQRTQQEDSAVYLCASSSGQGSEQYFGPGTRLTVT.

Worth noting for this clone: The read ends 3 residues early relative to the CDR3; the germline J gene fills the gap. The chain is built from TRBV30 and TRBJ2-5, with 10 positions matching TRBD1. Germline V gives CDR1 GTSNPN, CDR2 SVGIG (reference sequence). The V segment lost 1 base and the J segment 5 bases; nucleotides outside the gene matches: 7. CDR3 length: 15 residues. The CDR3: CAWSAQTGGQETQYF. The covered CDR3 bases are TGTGCCTGGAGTGCCCAGACAGGGGGCCAGGAGACC.

Of note for this clone: The read comes to an end 3 residues before the CDR3 does, leaving the germline J gene to fill in the end. The chain has TRBV4-2 and TRBJ1-1; no reliable D call. Germline CDR1 is LGHNA and CDR2 is YNFKEQ. The CDR3 contains 11 residues. The V end lost 6 bases, the J end lost 5 bases, and 7 bases lay between the germline ends. Partial CDR3 DNA: TGTGCCAGCAGACACATGACTGAA. The encoded protein is CASRHMTE. The entire CDR3 protein reads CASRHMTEAFF.

A word on this clone: The read gets to within 3 residues of the CDR3 end, and the germline J gene fills in the rest. The V gene is TRBV30, the J gene TRBJ2-4; D perhaps matches TRBD2 (7 bases). CDR3 length: 15 residues. V lost 1 base, J lost 7 bases, and 17 bases lay in between. CDR1 and CDR2 from the germline V gene are GTSNPN and SVGIG (reference sequence). The covered CDR3 bases are TGTGCCTGGAGTGCAACCAAGGGGGGGCCGAACATT. Translating gives CAWSATKGGPNI. In full, the CDR3 reads CAWSATKGGPNIQYF.